This T cell receptor (beta chain) originates from a study of cytomegalovirus exposure and HLA in healthy donors. This PCR relied on a set of 60 Vbeta primers and 13 Jbeta primers. Sequencing was performed with immunoSEQ multiplex PCR; in TCRdb, only in-frame clones are kept and a portion is missing. The sample holds some 130,000 clones, around 80% seen once. This clone was counted between two and nine times. Germline V gene lookup returns CDR1 MNHEY and CDR2 SMNVEV (reference sequence). The CDR3 has 14 amino acids. V dropped 6 bases and J dropped 7 bases, with 19 bases sitting between them. The chain employs TRBV27 and TRBJ2-7, with D tentatively TRBD1 (6 bases). Material: PBMCs. The clonotype originates from a female donor in good health and CMV-seropositive. CDR3: CASRATADSPEQYF. The CDR3 bases are TGTGCCAGCAGGGCGACGGCGGACAGTCCTGAGCAGTACTTC.